Below, one T cell receptor (beta chain) is given with its context. The data belong to a study of graft-versus-host responses after intestinal transplantation. Whole-study context: Multivisceral, liver-intestinal, or isolated intestinal transplants were given to recipients.

Libraries were prepared by immunoSEQ multiplex PCR; TCRdb keeps only in-frame clonotypes and omits some of them. The sample has more than 10,000 clones, approximately 91% seen once. The CDR3 totals 22 residues. CDR1 is MDHEN and CDR2 is SYDVKM in the germline V gene. V lost 2 bases, J lost 0 bases, and 16 bases stayed unmatched. Stated time point: postoperative day 105 after intestinal transplantation (dayNNNN = postoperative day). V and J are TRBV28 and TRBJ2-1, with TRBD2 matching 13 bases. The sequence derives from a human patient who received an intestinal transplant, so some T cells may come from the graft donor. The sample consisted of PBMCs, taken 105 days after intestinal transplantation. The CDR3 reads CASSLTYPLLAGGPGSYNEQFF. CDR3 in DNA: TGTGCCAGCAGTTTAACCTACCCACTACTAGCGGGAGGGCCGGGCTCCTACAATGAGCAGTTCTTC.